One and the same sample provided the 31 T cell receptor beta chains below, sequenced in a study of shared clonotypes between healthy human individuals. Assay: immunoSEQ multiplex PCR; the TCRdb copy retains only in-frame clones and omits some. The sample yields nearly 750,000 clones, 55% to 80% seen once. Input material: memory CD4+ T cells sorted from blood. Noted subset: CD45RA-negative fraction. The receptors come from a woman in her twenties or thirties in good health.

This clone came up once. The chain carries TRBV10-3 and TRBJ1-2; D is perhaps TRBD1 (5 bases). CDR1 and CDR2 from the germline V gene are ENHRY and SYGVKD. Trimming removed 4 bases at V and 8 bases at J, with 14 bases between. The CDR3 contains 13 residues. The CDR3 DNA sequence: TGTGCCATCAGTGGGGGCGAGAGGAGCGGCTACACCTTC. This codes for CAISGGERSGYTF.

The chain employs TRBV2 and TRBJ2-3; D gene uncertain. Deletions cut 6 bases from V and 0 bases from J, with 10 bases between. The CDR3 runs to 14 residues. The germline V gene encodes CDR1 SNHLY and CDR2 FYNNEI. The CDR3 here is CASRESPSTDTQYF. The CDR3 region has the DNA TGTGCCAGCAGGGAGTCCCCCAGCACAGATACGCAGTATTTT.

This CDR3 is CASSPSQGVNTEAFF. CDR3 bases: TGTGCCAGCTCGCCGAGCCAGGGGGTTAACACTGAAGCTTTCTTT. The chain joins TRBV18 to TRBJ1-1, with 7 bases fitting TRBD1. The ends lost 6 bases at V and 2 bases at J; junction bases unmatched: 9. The CDR3 totals 15 residues. Germline loops: CDR1 KGHSH, CDR2 LQKENI.

The chain links TRBV6-5 to TRBJ1-1; 8 nucleotides line up with TRBD1. The CDR3 runs 13 residues. The V gene's germline CDR1 is MNHEY and CDR2 SVGAGI. V lost 7 bases, J lost 6 bases, and 7 bases stayed unmatched. CDR3 residues: CASKGTGRPEAFF. In DNA, the CDR3 is TGTGCCAGCAAGGGGACAGGTAGACCTGAAGCTTTCTTT.

J is TRBJ1-4 and V is TRBV2, with D unclear. This CDR3 region has 12 residues. Germline loops: CDR1 SNHLY, CDR2 FYNNEI. Trimming took off 6 bases at V and 8 bases at J, with 10 bases between the two ends. CDR3 coding DNA: TGTGCCAGCAGGGGAGACTCCGAAAAACTGTTTTTT. It yields the protein CASRGDSEKLFF.

This clone was counted once. V and J are TRBV4-1 and TRBJ2-1, with 9 bases matching TRBD1. This CDR3 spans 14 amino acids. J lost 16 bases, V lost 2 bases, and 12 bases had no gene match. CDR1 and CDR2 (germline): MGHRA, YSYEKL. The DNA of the CDR3 is TGCGCCAGCAGCCAATTGTACACTGGGACAGGGTCTTTCTTC. Amino acids: CASSQLYTGTGSFF.

The chain couples TRBV18 to TRBJ2-7; TRBD1 is a possible D gene (6 bases). Deletions cut 1 base from V and 6 bases from J, with 10 bases between. This CDR3 spans 13 amino acids. Germline V gene data show CDR1 as KGHSH and CDR2 as LQKENI. The CDR3 sequence: CASSPRDTSEQYF. The DNA for the CDR3 is TGTGCCAGCTCACCACGGGACACATCCGAGCAGTACTTC.

This rearrangement joins TRBV27 to TRBJ2-6, with D maybe TRBD1 (6 bases). This CDR3 is 15 amino acids long. From germline, CDR1 is MNHEY and CDR2 SMNVEV (reference sequence). V was clipped by 3 bases and J by 1 base, with 7 bases between them. CDR3 amino acids: CASSFTGSGANVLTF. The CDR3 bases are TGTGCCAGCAGTTTTACAGGGTCTGGGGCCAACGTCCTGACTTTC.

V is TRBV7-9 and J is TRBJ1-1, with D possibly being TRBD1 (5 bases). Trimming pared 8 bases from V and 2 bases from J, leaving 9 bases between. The CDR3 has 12 amino acids. Germline-derived CDR1 and CDR2 are SEHNR and FQNEAQ (reference sequence). This CDR3 is CASGTANTEAFF. CDR3 nucleotides: TGTGCCAGCGGGACCGCCAACACTGAAGCTTTCTTT.

This clone occurred many times. The chain links TRBV4-1 to TRBJ2-7; 7 bases fit TRBD2. V was clipped by 4 bases and J by 2 bases; unmatched bases: 8. The CDR3 contains 15 residues. Germline V gene sequence: CDR1 MGHRA, CDR2 YSYEKL. The CDR3 DNA follows: TGCGCCAGCAGCCCTAGACTAGCAGAGGCCTACGAGCAGTACTTC. Its protein is CASSPRLAEAYEQYF.

This clone has more than one count but fewer than ten. The sample contains more than one DNA sequence encoding this CDR3. The chain recombines TRBV5-1 with TRBJ2-7; TRBD2 aligns across 11 bases. Losses at the gene ends were 4 bases for V and 7 bases for J; bases not matched to a gene: 7. The germline CDR1 and CDR2 sequences are SGHRS and YFSETQ. The CDR3 contains 14 residues. The CDR3 here is CASSPGTSGVEQYF. CDR3 nucleotides: TGCGCCAGCAGCCCGGGGACTAGCGGCGTGGAGCAGTACTTC. Full variable domain (remainder filled in from reference TRBV5-1 and TRBJ2-7): KAGVTQTPRYLIKTRGQQVTLSCSPISGHRSVSWYQQTPGQGLQFLFEYFSETQRNKGNFPGRFSGRQFSNSRSEMNVSTLELGDSALYLCASSPGTSGVEQYFGPGTRLTVT.

V gene TRBV2 combines with J gene TRBJ2-3, with D perhaps matching TRBD1 (6 bases). Trimming took off 6 bases at V and 5 bases at J, with 12 bases between the two ends. Germline V gene lookup returns CDR1 SNHLY and CDR2 FYNNEI. CDR3 size: 13 residues. The CDR3 region is CASSRRGIDTQYF. As DNA, the CDR3 is TGTGCCAGCAGCCGTAGGGGGATAGATACGCAGTATTTT. The variable domain in full, with the rest retrieved from reference TRBV2 and TRBJ2-3, is EPEVTQTPSHQVTQMGQEVILRCVPISNHLYFYWYRQILGQKVEFLVSFYNNEISEKSEIFDDQFSVERPDGSNFTLKIRSTKLEDSAMYFCASSRRGIDTQYFGPGTRLTVL.

The V and J genes are TRBV7-2 and TRBJ2-2; D is unresolved. The ends were cut back, 1 base at V and 4 bases at J, with 10 bases in the middle. The CDR3 has 15 amino acids. The germline V gene has CDR1 SGHTA and CDR2 FQGNSA. CDR3 nucleotide sequence: TGTGCCAGCAGCTTAGTAACCCTCGTCACCGGGGAGCTGTTTTTT. It yields the protein CASSLVTLVTGELFF. The complete variable domain, with remaining parts taken from reference TRBV7-2 and TRBJ2-2, reads GAGVSQSPSNKVTEKGKDVELRCDPISGHTALYWYRQSLGQGLEFLIYFQGNSAPDKSGLPSDRFSAERTGGSVSTLTIQRTQQEDSAVYLCASSLVTLVTGELFFGEGSRLTVL.

This clone appeared a few times. The V and J genes are TRBV7-8 and TRBJ2-7, with 12 positions matching TRBD1. Germline CDR1 SGHVS, CDR2 FQNEAQ. This CDR3 is built from 16 residues. V trimming: 0 bases; J trimming: 3 bases; junction bases outside the gene matches: 3. The CDR3 sequence is CASSLAGTGGFYEQYF. In DNA form, the CDR3 reads TGTGCCAGCAGCTTAGCCGGGACAGGGGGCTTCTACGAGCAGTACTTC.

The chain links TRBV7-2 to TRBJ2-3; D gene uncertain. Germline CDR1 is SGHTA and CDR2 is FQGNSA. The CDR3 sequence is 12 residues long. V was cut by 2 bases and J by 4 bases, with 4 bases left in between. In nucleotides, the CDR3 is TGTGCCAGCAGCTTATTTTCAGATACGCAGTATTTT. The encoded protein is CASSLFSDTQYF.

This clone came up a few times. The chain links TRBV2 to TRBJ1-5; TRBD1 is a possible D gene (5 bases). With 6 bases removed from V and 7 bases from J, the gap between germline ends came to 13 bases. Looked up from germline, CDR1 is SNHLY and CDR2 is FYNNEI. The CDR3 has 13 amino acids. DNA of the CDR3: TGTGCCAGCAGCCCCGACAGTCAGCAGCCCCAGCATTTT. This sequence encodes CASSPDSQQPQHF. The full variable domain, its missing parts supplied by reference TRBV2 and TRBJ1-5, is EPEVTQTPSHQVTQMGQEVILRCVPISNHLYFYWYRQILGQKVEFLVSFYNNEISEKSEIFDDQFSVERPDGSNFTLKIRSTKLEDSAMYFCASSPDSQQPQHFGDGTRLSIL.

The V and J genes are TRBV9 and TRBJ2-5, with 9 bases that match TRBD2. The CDR3 runs to 14 residues. CDR1 is SGDLS and CDR2 is YYNGEE in the germline V gene. V shed 5 bases and J 7 bases; nucleotides not matched to a gene: 9. The CDR3 sequence is CASSLAGYEGTQYF. In DNA, the CDR3 is TGTGCCAGCAGTCTAGCGGGATATGAGGGGACCCAGTACTTC.

The rearrangement joins TRBV10-3 to TRBJ2-1; D possibly corresponds to TRBD2 (6 bases). The germline gives CDR1 ENHRY, CDR2 SYGVKD. V was clipped by 7 bases and J by 4 bases, with 14 bases between them. The CDR3 consists of 14 residues. The CDR3 here is CAIKVSGSYNEQFF. CDR3 coding DNA: TGTGCCATCAAGGTGAGCGGGTCTTACAATGAGCAGTTCTTC.

This chain links TRBV5-1 with TRBJ1-4; D possibly corresponds to TRBD1 (6 bases). Trimming stripped 4 bases from V and 8 bases from J, with 9 bases between. In germline, CDR1 is SGHRS, CDR2 YFSETQ. This CDR3 spans 12 amino acids. CDR3: CASSPQGEKLFF. The CDR3 bases are TGCGCCAGCAGCCCACAGGGAGAAAAACTGTTTTTT.

This clone was counted only a few times. V is TRBV2 and J is TRBJ2-5; 11 bases are a match to TRBD2. Germline CDR1 and CDR2: SNHLY and FYNNEI. This CDR3 region has 15 residues. Trimming cost V 4 bases and J 5 bases; bases outside gene matches: 6. CDR3 sequence (DNA): TGTGCCAGCAGTGGACTAGCGGGAATACGGGAGACCCAGTACTTC. It is translated as CASSGLAGIRETQYF.

The CDR3 sequence: CASSPDRLDYNEQFF. The DNA for the CDR3 is TGCGCCAGCAGCCCGGACAGATTGGACTACAATGAGCAGTTCTTC. The rearrangement uses TRBV5-1 and TRBJ2-1; the D gene is possibly TRBD1 (6 bases). Germline CDR1 reads SGHRS; CDR2 reads YFSETQ. Trimming cost V 4 bases and J 3 bases, with 14 bases left between them. The length of the CDR3 is 15 residues.

This chain links TRBV28 with TRBJ1-5; D remains ambiguous. The V end was cut by 4 bases, the J end by 4 bases, with 8 bases between. This CDR3 has 13 amino acids. Germline CDR1 and CDR2: MDHEN and SYDVKM. CDR3 sequence reads: CASSSLGNQPQHF. The CDR3 region has the DNA TGTGCCAGCAGTTCGTTAGGAAATCAGCCCCAGCATTTT. Complete variable domain (other parts from reference TRBV28 and TRBJ1-5): DVKVTQSSRYLVKRTGEKVFLECVQDMDHENMFWYRQDPGLGLRLIYFSYDVKMKEKGDIPEGYSVSREKKERFSLILESASTNQTSMYLCASSSLGNQPQHFGDGTRLSIL.

The J gene is TRBJ2-7, the V gene TRBV27; TRBD2 aligns across 10 bases. V lost 2 bases and J lost 3; bases outside the gene matches: 1. Germline values: CDR1 MNHEY, CDR2 SMNVEV (reference sequence). This CDR3 spans 14 amino acids. The CDR3 DNA reads TGTGCCAGCAGTTTAGGGACTAGCGACTACGAGCAGTACTTC. It translates to CASSLGTSDYEQYF.

This chain uses TRBV2 with TRBJ2-2; either TRBD1 or TRBD2 may supply D (5 bases each). V dropped 7 bases and J dropped 6 bases, with 15 bases sitting between them. CDR1 and CDR2 from the germline V gene are SNHLY and FYNNEI. The CDR3 runs to 14 residues. The CDR3 region is CASMAGRGAGELFF. CDR3 coding DNA: TGTGCCAGCATGGCAGGGAGAGGGGCCGGGGAGCTGTTTTTT. Full variable domain (missing parts from reference TRBV2 and TRBJ2-2): EPEVTQTPSHQVTQMGQEVILRCVPISNHLYFYWYRQILGQKVEFLVSFYNNEISEKSEIFDDQFSVERPDGSNFTLKIRSTKLEDSAMYFCASMAGRGAGELFFGEGSRLTVL.

This chain links TRBV7-2 with TRBJ2-1, with TRBD2 matching over 13 bases. The V and J ends lost 6 bases and 3 bases, in that order; junction bases with no gene match: 2. Looked up from germline, CDR1 is SGHTA and CDR2 is FQGNSA. This CDR3 is built from 15 residues. The CDR3 DNA is TGTGCCAGCAGAGGACTAGCGGGAGTCTACAATGAGCAGTTCTTC. Translation gives CASRGLAGVYNEQFF. Filled out from reference TRBV7-2 and TRBJ2-1, the complete variable domain reads GAGVSQSPSNKVTEKGKDVELRCDPISGHTALYWYRQSLGQGLEFLIYFQGNSAPDKSGLPSDRFSAERTGGSVSTLTIQRTQQEDSAVYLCASRGLAGVYNEQFFGPGTRLTVL.

This clone appeared many times. This chain connects TRBV10-1 to TRBJ2-2, with D unresolved. V lost 4 bases to trimming and J lost 7 bases, with 13 bases between them. This CDR3 comprises 14 residues. Per germline, CDR1 WNHNN and CDR2 SYGVQD (reference sequence). Here the CDR3 reads CASSVVQAGGELFF. The CDR3, as DNA: TGCGCCAGCAGTGTCGTTCAGGCCGGCGGGGAGCTGTTTTTT.

The chain is built from TRBV6-1 and TRBJ1-2; 10 bases agree with TRBD1. V lost 4 bases to trimming and J lost 7 bases; unmatched junction nucleotides: 6. This CDR3 contains 14 residues. Per germline, CDR1 MNHNS and CDR2 SASEGT. The CDR3 sequence is CASSVPGQGFGYTF. The CDR3 DNA follows: TGTGCCAGCAGTGTTCCGGGACAGGGGTTTGGCTACACCTTC.

The gene calls are TRBV28 and TRBJ2-1; tentatively, D is TRBD1 (6 bases). The CDR3 contains 14 residues. Germline V gives CDR1 MDHEN, CDR2 SYDVKM. V was cut by 10 bases and J by 2 bases, with 15 bases left in between. As DNA, the CDR3 is TGTGCCACCCAGAGACAGGTACCCTACAATGAGCAGTTCTTC. Amino acids: CATQRQVPYNEQFF.

The sample holds a few counts of this clone. V and J are TRBV5-1 and TRBJ1-1, with D unresolved. This CDR3 spans 15 amino acids. In germline, CDR1 is SGHRS, CDR2 YFSETQ. The V end was cut by 0 bases, the J end by 5 bases, with 14 bases between. CDR3 amino acids: CASSLELLGGTEAFF. The CDR3 nucleotides are TGCGCCAGCAGCTTGGAGTTGCTCGGTGGGACTGAAGCTTTCTTT.

This clone was counted once. The CDR3 reads CASSLVALAVNNEQFF. The DNA for the CDR3 is TGTGCCAGCAGCTTAGTGGCACTAGCGGTTAACAATGAGCAGTTCTTC. The rearrangement uses TRBV7-2 and TRBJ2-1; TRBD2 matches 8 bases. The length of the CDR3 is 16 residues. V trimming: 1 base; J trimming: 5 bases; junction bases outside the gene matches: 7. Germline loops: CDR1 SGHTA, CDR2 FQGNSA.

The chain joins TRBV7-7 to TRBJ2-1; 7 bases fit TRBD2. In germline, CDR1 is SSHAT, CDR2 FNYEAQ (reference sequence). The CDR3 consists of 17 residues. Germline trimming cut 5 bases from V and 0 bases from J; bases unmatched to any gene: 10. The CDR3 DNA is TGTGCCAGCAGCCAAGCCCCCGGGAGGTACTCCTACAATGAGCAGTTCTTC. Amino acids: CASSQAPGRYSYNEQFF.